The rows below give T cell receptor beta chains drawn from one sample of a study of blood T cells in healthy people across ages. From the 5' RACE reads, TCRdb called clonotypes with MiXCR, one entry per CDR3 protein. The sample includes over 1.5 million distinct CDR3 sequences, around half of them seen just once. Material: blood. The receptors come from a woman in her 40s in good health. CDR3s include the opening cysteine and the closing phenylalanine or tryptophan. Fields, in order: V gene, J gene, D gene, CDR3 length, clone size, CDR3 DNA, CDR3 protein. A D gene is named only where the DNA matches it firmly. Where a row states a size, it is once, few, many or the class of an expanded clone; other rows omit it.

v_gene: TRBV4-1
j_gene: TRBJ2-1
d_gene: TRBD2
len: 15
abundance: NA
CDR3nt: TGCGCCAGCAGCCACGGGGGGGCCCCCTACAATGAGCAGTTCTTC
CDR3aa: CASSHGGAPYNEQFF

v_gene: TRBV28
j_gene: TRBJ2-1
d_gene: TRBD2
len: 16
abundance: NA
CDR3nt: TGTGCCAGCAGTCCATTAGCGGGCCAAACCTACAATGAGCAGTTCTTC
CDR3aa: CASSPLAGQTYNEQFF

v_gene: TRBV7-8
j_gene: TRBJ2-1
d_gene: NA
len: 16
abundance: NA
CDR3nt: TGTGCCAGCAGCTTAGTCCGGACTAACGGTTACAATGAGCAGTTCTTC
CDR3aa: CASSLVRTNGYNEQFF

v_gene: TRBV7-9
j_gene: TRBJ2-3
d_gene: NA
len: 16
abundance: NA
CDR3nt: TGTGCCAGCAGCTCGTCCCTCCCCAGTGGGACAGATACGCAGTATTTT
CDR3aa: CASSSSLPSGTDTQYF

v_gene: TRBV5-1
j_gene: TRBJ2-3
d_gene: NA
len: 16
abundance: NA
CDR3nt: TGCGCCAGCAGCTTGCCTAGGGCCACAAACACAGATACGCAGTATTTT
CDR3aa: CASSLPRATNTDTQYF

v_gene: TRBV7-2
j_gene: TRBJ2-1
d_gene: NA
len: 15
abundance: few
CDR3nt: TGTGCCAGCAGCTTAGAACACCGGACCTACAATGAGCAGTTCTTC
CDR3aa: CASSLEHRTYNEQFF

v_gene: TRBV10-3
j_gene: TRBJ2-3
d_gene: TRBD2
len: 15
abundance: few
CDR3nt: TGTGCCATCAAGATAGCGGGGGTAATTTCAGATACGCAGTATTTT
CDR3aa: CAIKIAGVISDTQYF

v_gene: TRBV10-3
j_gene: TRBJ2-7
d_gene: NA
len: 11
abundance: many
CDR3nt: TGTGCCATCAGTGAGCTTGGCGAGCAGTACTTC
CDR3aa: CAISELGEQYF

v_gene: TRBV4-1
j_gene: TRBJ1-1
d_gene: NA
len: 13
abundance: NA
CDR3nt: TGCGCCAGCAGCCAATTGTCGTCCCCTTATGCTTTCTTT
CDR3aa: CASSQLSSPYAFF

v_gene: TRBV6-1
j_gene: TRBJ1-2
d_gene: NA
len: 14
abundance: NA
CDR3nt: TGTGCCAGCAGTGAAGCGGTAGGGCACCATGGCTACACCTTC
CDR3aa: CASSEAVGHHGYTF

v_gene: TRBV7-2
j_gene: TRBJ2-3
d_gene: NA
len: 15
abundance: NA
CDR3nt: TGTGCCAGCAGAATAGACGGGGGGCGGGCAGATACGCAGTATTTT
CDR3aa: CASRIDGGRADTQYF

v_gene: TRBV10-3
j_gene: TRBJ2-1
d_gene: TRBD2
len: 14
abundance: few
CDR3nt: TGTGCCACCTCCGGGACTACACCCAGGAGTGAGCAGTTCTTC
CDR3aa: CATSGTTPRSEQFF

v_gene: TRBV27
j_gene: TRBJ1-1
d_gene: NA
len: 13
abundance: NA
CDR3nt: TGTGCCAGCAGTCTTACTAAAGGGACTGAAGCTTTCTTT
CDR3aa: CASSLTKGTEAFF

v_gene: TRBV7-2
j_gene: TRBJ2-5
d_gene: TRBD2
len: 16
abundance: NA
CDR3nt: TGTGCCAGCAGCGTCACGACTAGCGGGGGGCTGGAGACCCAGTACTTC
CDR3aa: CASSVTTSGGLETQYF

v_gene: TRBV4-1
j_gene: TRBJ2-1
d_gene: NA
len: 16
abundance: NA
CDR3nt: TGCGCCAGCAGCGTCCCCAAAGGGCTAGCTGATGATGAGCAGTTCTTC
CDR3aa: CASSVPKGLADDEQFF

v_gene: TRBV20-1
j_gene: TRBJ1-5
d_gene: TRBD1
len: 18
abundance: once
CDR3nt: TGCAGTGCTGTCACCTCCTCCGGGACAGGGGGCTTCAATCAGCCCCAGCATTTT
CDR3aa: CSAVTSSGTGGFNQPQHF

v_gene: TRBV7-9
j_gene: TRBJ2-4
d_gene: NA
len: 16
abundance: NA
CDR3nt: TGTGCCAGCAGCTTAGAACCCCCGCTAGCCAAAAACATTCAGTACTTC
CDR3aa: CASSLEPPLAKNIQYF

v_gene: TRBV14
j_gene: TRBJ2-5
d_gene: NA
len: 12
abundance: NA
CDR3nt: TGTGCCAGCAGGCAGAGGGAAGAGACCCAGTACTTC
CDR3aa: CASRQREETQYF

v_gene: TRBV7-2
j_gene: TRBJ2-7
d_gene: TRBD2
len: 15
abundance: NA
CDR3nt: TGTGCCAGCAGCGCTAGCGGGGGGGGAACCTACGAGCAGTACTTC
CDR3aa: CASSASGGGTYEQYF

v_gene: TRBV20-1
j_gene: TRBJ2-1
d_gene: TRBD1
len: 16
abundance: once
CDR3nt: TGCAGTGCTAGGCACCGGGACAGGGGAACCTACAATGAGCAGTTCTTC
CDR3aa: CSARHRDRGTYNEQFF

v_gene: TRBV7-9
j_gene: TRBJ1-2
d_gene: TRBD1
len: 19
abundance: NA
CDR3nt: TGTGCCAGCAGCTTATTACGTCAAGAGAAGGACAGGGCTAACTATGGCTACACCTTC
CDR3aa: CASSLLRQEKDRANYGYTF

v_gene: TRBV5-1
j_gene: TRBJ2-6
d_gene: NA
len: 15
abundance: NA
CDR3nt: TGCGCCAGCAGCTATGAGGACTCTGGGGCCAACGTCCTGACTTTC
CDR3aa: CASSYEDSGANVLTF

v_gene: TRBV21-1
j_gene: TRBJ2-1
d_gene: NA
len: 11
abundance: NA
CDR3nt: TGTGCCAGCAGCAGACTTAGTGAGCAGTTCTTC
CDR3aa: CASSRLSEQFF

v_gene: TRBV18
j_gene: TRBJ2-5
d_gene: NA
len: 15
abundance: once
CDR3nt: TGTGCCAGCTCACCTCAAAGTGGTTTACAAGAGACCCAGTACTTC
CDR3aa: CASSPQSGLQETQYF

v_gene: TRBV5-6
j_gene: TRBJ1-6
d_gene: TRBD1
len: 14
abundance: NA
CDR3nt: TGTGCCAGCAGCCTTGGACAGGCCGTCTCACCCCTCCACTTT
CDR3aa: CASSLGQAVSPLHF

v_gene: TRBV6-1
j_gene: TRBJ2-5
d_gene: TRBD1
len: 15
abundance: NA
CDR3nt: TGTGCCAGCAGTGAGTCGACAGGGGATCGAGAGACCCAGTACTTC
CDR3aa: CASSESTGDRETQYF

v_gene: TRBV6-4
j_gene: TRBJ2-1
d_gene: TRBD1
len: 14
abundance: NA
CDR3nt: TGTGCCAGCAGTGACTCGGGACAGGGGAATGAGCAGTTCTTC
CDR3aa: CASSDSGQGNEQFF

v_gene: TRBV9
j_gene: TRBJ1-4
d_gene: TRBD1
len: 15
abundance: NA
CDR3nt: TGTGCCAGCAGCGTCTCACAGGGGACGAATGAAAAACTGTTTTTT
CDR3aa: CASSVSQGTNEKLFF

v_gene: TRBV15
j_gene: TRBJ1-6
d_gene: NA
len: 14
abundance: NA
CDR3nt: TGTGCCACCAGCAGAGACTGGGGCCAAGGGTCCCTCCACTTT
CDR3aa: CATSRDWGQGSLHF

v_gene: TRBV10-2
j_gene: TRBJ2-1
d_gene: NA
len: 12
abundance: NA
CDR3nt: TGCGCCAGCAGTGAGTCAGGGACGGGGCAGTTCTTC
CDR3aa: CASSESGTGQFF

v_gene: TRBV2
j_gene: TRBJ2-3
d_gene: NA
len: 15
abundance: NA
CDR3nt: TGTGCCAGCAGTGAAGTAGGACAAGGCACAAGTGCGCAGTATTTT
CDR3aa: CASSEVGQGTSAQYF

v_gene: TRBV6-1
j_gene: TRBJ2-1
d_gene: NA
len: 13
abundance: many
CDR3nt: TGTGCCAGCAGGCTACAGGGCCCCAATGAGCAGTTCTTC
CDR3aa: CASRLQGPNEQFF